These 4 T cell receptor beta chains were all obtained from the same sample, sequenced in a study of blood T cells in healthy people across ages. A sample-barcoded 5' primer and a J-beta primer mix were used in a second PCR of roughly 7 to 11 cycles. TCRdb reprocessed the 5' RACE reads via MiXCR and lists one record per CDR3 protein. The table shows nearly 1 million distinct CDR3 sequences, with roughly 47% occurring only once. Sequenced sample: blood. Every receptor here comes from an older woman in good health.

The chain recombines TRBV7-9 with TRBJ2-1; D gene unclear. Per the germline V gene, CDR1 is SEHNR and CDR2 is FQNEAQ (reference sequence). CDR3 length equals 12 residues. V was pared by 6 bases and J by 9 bases, with 12 bases between. The CDR3 here is CASRRVNGEQFF. In DNA form, the CDR3 reads TGTGCCAGCAGAAGGGTGAATGGTGAGCAGTTCTTC. The full variable domain, its missing parts supplied by reference TRBV7-9 and TRBJ2-1, is DTGVSQNPRHKITKRGQNVTFRCDPISEHNRLYWYRQTLGQGPEFLTYFQNEAQLEKSRLLSDRFSAERPKGSFSTLEIQRTEQGDSAMYLCASRRVNGEQFFGPGTRLTVL.

This rearrangement joins TRBV7-8 to TRBJ1-4; D unclear. The V gene lost 3 bases and the J gene lost 5 bases, with 16 bases spanning the gap. In germline, CDR1 is SGHVS, CDR2 FQNEAQ. This CDR3 spans 16 amino acids. The DNA of the CDR3 is TGTGCCAGCAGCTTGCCTCGAACAGAGATAAATGAAAAACTGTTTTTT. The encoded protein is CASSLPRTEINEKLFF.

The chain carries TRBV28 and TRBJ2-7; D is possibly TRBD2 (6 bases). Germline V gene lookup returns CDR1 MDHEN and CDR2 SYDVKM. V was cut by 2 bases and J by 1 base, with 27 bases left in between. The CDR3 has 20 residues. As DNA, the CDR3 is TGTGCCAGCAGTTTAGGAACCTTCGGGGGACCCCTGGCTTCATCCTACGAGCAGTACTTC. Residues: CASSLGTFGGPLASSYEQYF.

The chain couples TRBV30 to TRBJ2-7; maybe TRBD2 (6 bases). Germline assignment: CDR1 GTSNPN and CDR2 SVGIG (reference sequence). The CDR3 totals 16 residues. V was pared by 2 bases and J by 4 bases, with 21 bases between. This CDR3 reads CAWSPRGGGYSYEQYF. CDR3 in DNA: TGTGCCTGGAGTCCGCGGGGAGGCGGCTATTCTTACGAGCAGTACTTC.